The entry below describes one TCR beta chain. This clone has at least ten counts. What antigen it recognizes has not been identified. The sample holds no much larger clone one base away, and base qualities are not on file. The data are from a study of T cells after posttransplantation cyclophosphamide (dated by TCRdb to 2015 to 2016). Background for the entire study: T cell repertoire reconstitution was tracked by TRB sequencing after myeloablative bone marrow transplantation in which posttransplantation cyclophosphamide was used as GVHD prophylaxis. Blood from every one of the 34 PTCy patients who had 1-year posttransplant specimens underwent TRB sequencing. Because TRA and TRB clonality correlated tightly in roughly 10 samples, the subsequent TCR analyses were limited to TRB only. In 3 patients, TRB sequencing was also performed on up to 3 more blood samples taken 2 to 5.2 years after transplant, and in a handful of patients, pretransplant blood was also TRB-sequenced. Samples from roughly 32 PTCy-treated patients, along with samples from 16 of their related bone marrow donors, underwent antigen receptor sequencing. Public TRB sequences were queried against a database of over 3,600 sequences associated with responses to pathogens, tumor antigens, self-antigens and alloantigens.

The CDR3, from cysteine to phenylalanine, totals 16 residues. Left in the record is the CDR3 DNA by itself, 48 bases read in frame from the first base. For this chain, trimming is 1 base at the V end and 9 bases at the J end, and the number of junction bases without a gene match is 7. From the germline V gene, CDR1 is MGHRA and CDR2 is YSYEKL. Study-level results and caveats: Donor-recipient similarity was low at 1-2 months but increased during the first year, and donor CD8+ memory clones often dominated later blood repertoires. Across the 45 or so patients, TRB clonality was highly associated with recipient CMV seropositivity and CMV reactivation, and diversity with PTCy was similar to that in the CNI/methotrexate controls. The TRB repertoires of T cells infiltrating skin or the GI tract showed only limited overlap with the TRB repertoires found in blood.

TRB sequencing was run on genomic DNA with either the immunoSEQ assay at survey resolution or the hsTCRB kit. Per the source publication's procedure: The immunoSEQ software was used for initial read processing, and the LymphoSeq R package was used for repertoire analyses. Clonality was computed as 1 minus normalized Shannon entropy, and a Gini coefficient was also calculated for each TRB dataset. To infer phenotypes in unsorted samples, TRB sequences from sorted subsets of the recipient or donor were mapped onto the unsorted samples of the same recipient. TCRdb carries this immuneACCESS record with in-frame sequences only. Its versions omit some clonotypes, under half of them owing to an unresolved V gene in the studies checked, with the rest unexplained. D and trimming were read from the DNA, whereas the V and J calls and clone size are those reported in that table. This sample was tabulated with about 27,000 clones, among which there are no singletons. Clones ranked in the top ten supply about 2% of the sample.

Reading the label with the study, this specimen's treatment or condition is: high-dose cyclophosphamide on days +3 and +4 as single-agent GVHD prophylaxis. Busulfan and fludarabine conditioning, a related or unrelated marrow graft, and cyclophosphamide on days +3 and +4 were given to PTCy patients. PTCy-treated patients came from a prospective multi-institutional clinical trial. Peripheral blood and bone marrow mononuclear cells were isolated by Ficoll-Hypaque density centrifugation and cryopreserved. The chain links TRBV4-1 with TRBJ2-4; TRBD1 aligns with 12 central bases. The sequence was collected from a male patient under 35 who received an allogeneic stem cell transplant from a related donor, was CMV-positive, and had no GVHD. Post transplant, some T cells may arise from the graft donor. The material was PBMCs, obtained after allogeneic stem cell transplant with posttransplant cyclophosphamide. The CDR3 protein sequence reads: CASSQAGQGASGIQYF. In nucleotide form, the sequence is TGCGCCAGCAGCCAAGCGGGACAGGGGGCATCGGGCATTCAGTACTTC.